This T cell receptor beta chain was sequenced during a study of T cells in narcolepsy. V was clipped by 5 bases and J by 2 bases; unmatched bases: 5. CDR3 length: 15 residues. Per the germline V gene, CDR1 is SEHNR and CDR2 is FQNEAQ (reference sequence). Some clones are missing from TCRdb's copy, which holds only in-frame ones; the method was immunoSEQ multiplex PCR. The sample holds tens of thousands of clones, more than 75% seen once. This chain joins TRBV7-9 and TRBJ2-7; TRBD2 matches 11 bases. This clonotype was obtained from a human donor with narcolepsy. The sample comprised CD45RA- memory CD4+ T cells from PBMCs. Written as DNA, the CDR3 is TGTGCCAGCAGCCCGGGACTAGCGGCGGCCTACGAGCAGTACTTC. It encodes CASSPGLAAAYEQYF.